The text below deals with one T cell receptor beta chain. The antigen it binds to is not known. No quality values exist for individual bases; no much larger clone is one base distant. The sample is drawn from a study of shared clonotypes between healthy human individuals (dated by TCRdb to 2018 to 2021). Regarding the study in general: The cohort comprised two women and a few men aged 18 to 49 years. For each donor, CD4 naive and CD4 memory were each given three plates, CD8 naive was given two plates, and CD8 memory was given one plate. The study deeply sequenced blood TCR repertoires of roughly five healthy adults to estimate repertoire size and the extent of clonotype sharing between individuals. To increase sequencing depth and limit assay-specific biases, different laboratories used diverse techniques to prepare libraries and sequence TCR repertoires. Each donor's leukapheresis produced roughly between roughly 0.9 and 9 billion PBMCs. The investigation overall reported the following: Approximately 4.8% of naive CD4, around 3.5% of naive CD8, about 2.4% of memory CD4, and around 0.42% of memory CD8 clonotypes were shared across four donors. Pairwise subsampling led to the expectation that sequencing depth would affect the degree of clonotype sharing among donors. Because the study included a small number of donors, the genetic and exposure-history diversity represented was limited. Higher generation probabilities were observed for clonotypes shared by all four sorted-subset donors than for non-shared clonotypes. Larger estimated clonotype richness was generally found for naive subsets than for memory subsets. Sampling was restricted to blood, and TCR repertoires in tissues likely differ from the TCR repertoires found in blood. Even with the large sequencing depth, rarefaction of the sorted-subset datasets indicated that sequencing was incomplete.

CDR1 and CDR2, per the germline V gene (reference sequence), are SGHNT and YYREEE. V was cut back by 4 bases and J by 4 bases, leaving a gap of 13 bases between them. The CDR3 starts with the cysteine, ends with the phenylalanine, and has 14 residues. The retained sequence is limited to the CDR3, 42 bases, with the frame set at the first base. Donors were healthy HIV-negative adults with no recently reported acute infections or vaccinations. All donors were Caucasian adults living in Nashville, Tennessee, USA. CD4+ T cells were enriched by magnetic negative selection; naive cells were then positively selected on CD45RA, and the negative fraction formed the memory subset. Blood was collected by leukapheresis, and PBMCs were isolated by Ficoll-Histopaque density gradient centrifugation and then cryopreserved in liquid nitrogen vapor phase. Analytical flow cytometry was used to check the purity and quantity of every magnetically sorted T cell population. Genomic DNA was isolated from each sorted fraction and quantified by UV absorbance on a Nanodrop 2000c.

Using the deep immunoSEQ assay, TCR CDR3 regions were amplified from genomic DNA by multiplex PCR. For each cell subset, the extracted genomic DNA was distributed evenly across all wells of several immunoSEQ 96-well plates, and each plate served as one replicate. For sorted subsets, around 200 ng genomic DNA, equal to some 28,000 T cell genomes, was loaded into each replicate PCR. Purified libraries were measured with a Qubit 3.0 fluorometer, size-checked on a Bioanalyzer 2100, and measured again with the KAPA Library Quantification kit. Each immunoSEQ 96-well plate was sequenced on its own single-read 150-cycle Illumina NextSeq 550 flow cell. In the paper's pipeline: The immunoSEQ output contained only junctional sequences without quality scores, so filtering could not match that applied to full-length reads. Sequences were annotated with PyIR, a Python wrapper for IgBLAST v1.9, using IMGT germline references to assign V/J genes and CDR3. Any read was removed if the V/J assignment was weak (E-value above 1e-6), the CDR3 was missing, or the read contained stop codons, out-of-frame junctions, or ambiguous translated residues. V3J clonotypes were defined as sequences sharing the same inferred V gene, J gene, and CDR3 amino acid sequence. Percentage overlap between repertoires was computed as shared unique clonotypes divided by the size of the smaller repertoire. Richness of each repertoire was evaluated using RTK rarefaction, the Chao1 estimator, and Recon v2.1 estimates of unobserved clonotypes. For all TCRbeta clonotypes obtained by the gDNA method from a few donors, generation probabilities were computed with OLGA. The immuneACCESS repertoire file appears here via TCRdb, limited to in-frame rearrangements. These files lack a portion of the clones; in checked studies, under half of the deficit traces to unresolved V genes, and the cause of the others is not known. V, J and clone size were drawn from that table, and D and trimming were deduced from the DNA. This sample has 2 million to 3 million clones in its table, and around nine tenths of those were observed once. Roughly 0.15% of the sample comes from the top ten.

Sequencing used naive CD4+ T cells sorted from blood. The cell subset or site label, read with the paper, signifies: CD45RA+ positively selected. This sequence was found in a man aged 18 to 29 in good health. The chain is encoded by TRBV5-4 joined to TRBJ2-3, and possibly TRBD2, on 6 matching bases. The bases are TGTGCCAGCAGCCCCGGGGGACCGTCAGATACGCAGTATTTT. Translated, this is CASSPGGPSDTQYF.